This T cell receptor (beta chain) was recorded in a study of vaccination effects on CD4 cells after COVID-19. Study-level results: Cross-reactivity with common cold coronaviruses was shown by only 1 of 255 vaccine-induced clones in healthy vaccinees. Late in the post-vaccination period, infection-induced and vaccine-induced clones underwent marked clonal contraction.

The sample holds one count of this clone. Its specificity is unknown. Between the trimmed V and J ends, which lost 3 bases and 2 bases, there was a span of 12 bases. The CDR3 spans 15 residues. The germline V gene has CDR1 KGHDR and CDR2 SFDVKD. Expansion with viral peptide pools was applied to antigen-specific CD4+ T cells by the ViraFEST assay prior to sequencing. CD4+ T cells were isolated after 10 days of culture. In the vaccine recipients, nucleocapsid antibodies were negative and there was no prior SARS-CoV-2 infection. Replacing half the medium with IL-2 medium was done on days 3 and 7. Produced via immunoSEQ multiplex PCR; TCRdb's table is partial and in-frame only. The table has about 20,000 clones, roughly 72% seen once.

This sequence originates from a human donor who received a COVID-19 vaccine. The chain has TRBV24-1 and TRBJ1-2; D call uncertain. Sequencing was performed on CD4+ T cells from PBMCs cultured with HCoV-NL63 spike peptides, taken before COVID-19 vaccination. In nucleotides, the CDR3 is TGTGCCACCAGTGATCCATCGGCCGGGAACTATGGCTACACCTTC. Its translation: CATSDPSAGNYGYTF.